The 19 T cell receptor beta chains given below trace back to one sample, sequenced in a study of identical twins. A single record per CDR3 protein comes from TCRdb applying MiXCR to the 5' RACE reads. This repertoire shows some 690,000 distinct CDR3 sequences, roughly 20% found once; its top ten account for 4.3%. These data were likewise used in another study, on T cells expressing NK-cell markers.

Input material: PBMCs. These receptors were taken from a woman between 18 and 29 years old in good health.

The CDR3 region is CASREFDRGGYTF. Written as DNA, the CDR3 is TGTGCCAGCAGAGAATTTGACAGGGGAGGCTACACCTTC. The V gene is TRBV12-3 or TRBV12-4, the J gene TRBJ1-2; 8 bases line up with TRBD1. V dropped 6 bases and J dropped 8; count of bases not matched to a gene: 8. The CDR3 extends over 13 amino acids.

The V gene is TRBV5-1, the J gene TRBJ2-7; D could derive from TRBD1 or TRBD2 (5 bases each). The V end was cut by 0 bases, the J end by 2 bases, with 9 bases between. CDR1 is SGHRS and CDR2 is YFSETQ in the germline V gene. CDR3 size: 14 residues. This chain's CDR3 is CASSLGDVTYEQYF. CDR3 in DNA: TGCGCCAGCAGCTTGGGGGACGTAACCTACGAGCAGTACTTC.

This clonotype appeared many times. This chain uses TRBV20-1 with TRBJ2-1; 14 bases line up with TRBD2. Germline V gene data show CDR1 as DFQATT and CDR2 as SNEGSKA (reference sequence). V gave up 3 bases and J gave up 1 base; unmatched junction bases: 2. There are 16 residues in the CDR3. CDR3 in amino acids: CSASRLAGGSYNEQFF. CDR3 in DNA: TGCAGTGCTAGCCGACTAGCGGGAGGGTCCTACAATGAGCAGTTCTTC.

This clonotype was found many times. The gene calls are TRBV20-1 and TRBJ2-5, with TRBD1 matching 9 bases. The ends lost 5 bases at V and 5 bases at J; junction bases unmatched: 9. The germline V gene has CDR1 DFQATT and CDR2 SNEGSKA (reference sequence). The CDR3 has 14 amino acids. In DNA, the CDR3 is TGCAGTGCTGCCGGGACAGGGATTGAGGAGACCCAGTACTTC. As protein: CSAAGTGIEETQYF.

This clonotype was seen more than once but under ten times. The CDR3 nucleotides read TGTGCCAGCAGCTTAGCATTGGGTGGAGATCAGCCCCAGCATTTT. Protein product: CASSLALGGDQPQHF. The rearrangement joins TRBV7-9 to TRBJ1-5; D not certain. The CDR3 sequence is 15 residues long. Germline CDR1 reads SEHNR; CDR2 reads FQNEAQ (reference sequence). The V end was cut by 0 bases, the J end by 5 bases, with 11 bases between.

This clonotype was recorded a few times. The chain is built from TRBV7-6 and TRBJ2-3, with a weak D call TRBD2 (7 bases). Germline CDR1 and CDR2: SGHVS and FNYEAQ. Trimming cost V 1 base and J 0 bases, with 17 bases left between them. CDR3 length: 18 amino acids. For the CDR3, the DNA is TGTGCCAGCAGCTTAGTTTTCCCCGGGGGGCCAAGCACAGATACGCAGTATTTT. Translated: CASSLVFPGGPSTDTQYF.

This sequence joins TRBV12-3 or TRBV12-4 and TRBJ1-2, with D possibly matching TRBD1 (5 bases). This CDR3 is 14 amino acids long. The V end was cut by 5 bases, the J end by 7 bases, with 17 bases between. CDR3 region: CASSHRDGLSGYTF. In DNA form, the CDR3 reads TGTGCCAGCAGTCACCGGGACGGGCTGAGTGGCTACACCTTC.

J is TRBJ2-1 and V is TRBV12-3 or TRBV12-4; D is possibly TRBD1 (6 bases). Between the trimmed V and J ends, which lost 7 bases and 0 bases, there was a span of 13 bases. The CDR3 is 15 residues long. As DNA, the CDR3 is TGTGCCAGCACCCTAACAGGGATCTCCTACAATGAGCAGTTCTTC. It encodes CASTLTGISYNEQFF.

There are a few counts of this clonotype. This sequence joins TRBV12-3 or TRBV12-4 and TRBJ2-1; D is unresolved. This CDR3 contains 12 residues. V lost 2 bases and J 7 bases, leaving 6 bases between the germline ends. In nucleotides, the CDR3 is TGTGCCAGCAGTTTAAACGTGAATGAGCAGTTCTTC. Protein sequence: CASSLNVNEQFF.

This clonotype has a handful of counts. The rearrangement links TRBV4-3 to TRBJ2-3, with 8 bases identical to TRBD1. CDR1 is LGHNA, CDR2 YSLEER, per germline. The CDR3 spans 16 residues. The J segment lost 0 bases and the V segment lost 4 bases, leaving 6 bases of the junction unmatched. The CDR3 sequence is CASSLGTGPSTDTQYF. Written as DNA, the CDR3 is TGCGCCAGCAGCCTAGGGACAGGCCCTAGCACAGATACGCAGTATTTT.

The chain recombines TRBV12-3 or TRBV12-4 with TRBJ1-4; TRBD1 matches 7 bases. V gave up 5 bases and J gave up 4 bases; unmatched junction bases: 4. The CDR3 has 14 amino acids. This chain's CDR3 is CASSHRDSNEKLFF. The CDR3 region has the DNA TGTGCCAGCAGTCACCGGGACAGTAATGAAAAACTGTTTTTT.

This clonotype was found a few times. The CDR3 bases are TGTGCCAGCAGTTCAAAGGTAGCTAACTACAATGAGCAGTTCTTC. This codes for CASSSKVANYNEQFF. The chain recombines TRBV27 with TRBJ2-1; D unresolved. Germline V lookup: CDR1 MNHEY, CDR2 SMNVEV (reference sequence). The CDR3 is 15 residues long. Trimming shortened V by 4 bases and J by 3 bases, and 13 bases separated the two germline ends.

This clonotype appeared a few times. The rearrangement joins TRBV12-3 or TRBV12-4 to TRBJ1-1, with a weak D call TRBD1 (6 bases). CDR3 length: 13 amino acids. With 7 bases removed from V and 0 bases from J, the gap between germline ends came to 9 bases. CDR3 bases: TGTGCCAGCAACGGACAGCTGAACACTGAAGCTTTCTTT. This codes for CASNGQLNTEAFF.

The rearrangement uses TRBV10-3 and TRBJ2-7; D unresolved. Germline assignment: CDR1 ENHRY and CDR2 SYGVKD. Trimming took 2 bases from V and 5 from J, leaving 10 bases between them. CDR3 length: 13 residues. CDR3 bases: TGTGCCATCAGTGAGGGCAGACGAAACGAGCAGTACTTC. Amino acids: CAISEGRRNEQYF.

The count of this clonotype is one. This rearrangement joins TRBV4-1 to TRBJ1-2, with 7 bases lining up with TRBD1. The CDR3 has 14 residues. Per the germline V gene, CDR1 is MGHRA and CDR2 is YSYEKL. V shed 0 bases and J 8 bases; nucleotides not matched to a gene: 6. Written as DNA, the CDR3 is TGCGCCAGCAGCCAAGAACAAGGGGGCATCGGCTACACCTTC. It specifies CASSQEQGGIGYTF.

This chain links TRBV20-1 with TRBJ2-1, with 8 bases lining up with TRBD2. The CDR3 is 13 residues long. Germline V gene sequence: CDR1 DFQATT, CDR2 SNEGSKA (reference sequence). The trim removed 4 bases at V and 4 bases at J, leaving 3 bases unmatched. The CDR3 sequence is CSAMSSGYNEQFF. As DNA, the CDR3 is TGCAGTGCTATGTCTAGCGGGTACAATGAGCAGTTCTTC.

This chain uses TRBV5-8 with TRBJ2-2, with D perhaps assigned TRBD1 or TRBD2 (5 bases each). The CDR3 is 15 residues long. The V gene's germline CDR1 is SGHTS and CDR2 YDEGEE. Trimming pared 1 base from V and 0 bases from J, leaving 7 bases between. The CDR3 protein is CASSLRGANTGELFF. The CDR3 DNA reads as TGTGCCAGCAGCTTGAGGGGAGCGAACACCGGGGAGCTGTTTTTT.

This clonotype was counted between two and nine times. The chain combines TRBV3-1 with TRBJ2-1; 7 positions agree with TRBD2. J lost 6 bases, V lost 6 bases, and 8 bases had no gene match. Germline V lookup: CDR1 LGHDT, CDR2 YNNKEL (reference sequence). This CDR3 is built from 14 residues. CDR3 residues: CASRDRPSGNEQFF. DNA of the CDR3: TGTGCCAGCAGAGACCGCCCTAGCGGCAATGAGCAGTTCTTC.

CDR3 sequence: CASSFLVGGADTQYF. CDR3 nucleotides: TGTGCCAGCAGTTTTCTTGTAGGAGGGGCCGATACGCAGTATTTT. The chain carries TRBV27 and TRBJ2-3, with D perhaps matching TRBD2 (6 bases). The CDR3 is 15 amino acids. Germline V gene data show CDR1 as MNHEY and CDR2 as SMNVEV (reference sequence). V was cut by 3 bases and J by 6 bases, with 16 bases left in between.